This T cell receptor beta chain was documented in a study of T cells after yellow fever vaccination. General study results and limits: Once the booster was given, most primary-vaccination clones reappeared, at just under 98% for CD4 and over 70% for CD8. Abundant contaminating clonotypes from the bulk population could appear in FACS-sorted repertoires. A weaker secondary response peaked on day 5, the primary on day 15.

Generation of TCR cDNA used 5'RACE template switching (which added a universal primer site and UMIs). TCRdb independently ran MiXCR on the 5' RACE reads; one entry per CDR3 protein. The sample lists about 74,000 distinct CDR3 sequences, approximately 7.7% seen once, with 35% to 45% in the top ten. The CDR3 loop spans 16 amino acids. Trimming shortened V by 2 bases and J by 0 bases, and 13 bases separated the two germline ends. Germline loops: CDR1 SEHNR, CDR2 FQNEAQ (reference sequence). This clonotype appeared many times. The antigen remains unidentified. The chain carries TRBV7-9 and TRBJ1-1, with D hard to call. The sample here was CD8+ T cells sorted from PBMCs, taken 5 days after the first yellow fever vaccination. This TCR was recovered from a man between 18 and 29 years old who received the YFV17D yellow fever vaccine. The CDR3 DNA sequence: TGTGCCAGCAGCTTACCTGGGCTGGGCATGAACACTGAAGCTTTCTTT. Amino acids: CASSLPGLGMNTEAFF.